Below, one TCR beta chain is given with its context. Antigen: not known. Autoimmune disease history or systemic immunosuppression disqualified patients. The data stem from a study of OX40 agonist ivuxolimab in advanced cancers. Deletions cut 6 bases from V and 3 bases from J, with 14 bases between. This CDR3 has 15 amino acids. CDR1 is KGHSH and CDR2 is LQKENI in the germline V gene. Repertoires were generated with immunoSEQ multiplex PCR, while TCRdb's copy carries only in-frame clones and drops some. This table has 70,000 or so clones, about 93% appearing once. Study-level findings and limits: The study observed clonal expansion of CD4+ and CD8+ blood T cells by week 6 at 0.1 to 3.0 mg/kg.

The TCR originated in an adult with an advanced solid tumor such as melanoma, head and neck, liver or kidney cancer. The material sequenced was CD4+ or CD8+ T cells sorted from blood, taken in a trial of the OX40 agonist ivuxolimab. V is TRBV18 and J is TRBJ2-2, with D perhaps matching TRBD1 or TRBD2 (5 bases each). The CDR3 here is CASSQGPRDTGELFF. CDR3 nucleotides: TGTGCCAGCTCCCAGGGACCTAGGGACACCGGGGAGCTGTTTTTT.